The clone carrying this T cell receptor beta chain appeared a few times. Antigen unknown. Study-level findings and limits: Larger-cohort validation covered only one TCR beta V-J rearrangement.

Semi-nested PCR with Nested Universal Primer A followed constant-region reverse priming of full-length variable regions. TCRdb ran MiXCR on the 5' RACE reads and lists one entry per CDR3 protein. The sample includes some 54,000 distinct CDR3 sequences, approximately 17% of them seen just once. V shed 1 base and J shed 12 bases, with 10 bases lying between them. Per germline, CDR1 SGHTA and CDR2 FQGNSA. The CDR3 is 12 amino acids. Purified naive CD4+ T cells were depleted of CD25+ Tregs. Sequences were obtained from naive CD4+ T cells sorted from blood. Specified subset: naive CD4+ T cells, CD4+CD45RA+CD25-. The chain has TRBV7-2 and TRBJ2-1; no reliable D call. The TCR sequence derives from a female donor with breast cancer. CDR3 amino acids: CASSLVGPVQFF. The CDR3 coding sequence is TGTGCCAGCAGCTTAGTAGGCCCAGTGCAGTTCTTC.